This T cell receptor beta chain was captured by sequencing in a study of Ad26.COV2.S vaccination and SARS-CoV-2 variants. At the level of the study: Ad26.COV2.S, an intramuscular injection, was given once or twice 56 days apart.

Study-level findings and limits: The placebo group had lower spike-specific TCR breadth than the vaccine recipients did.

Some clones are missing from TCRdb's copy, which holds only in-frame ones; the method was immunoSEQ multiplex PCR. The table lists about 350,000 clones, about nine tenths of them singletons. The J segment lost 5 bases and the V segment lost 5 bases, leaving 7 bases of the junction unmatched. Germline CDR1 and CDR2: SGHNT and YYREEE (reference sequence). The CDR3 spans 14 residues. This clone came up once. Its antigen remains unknown. Treatment meaning: roughly 18 received Ad26.COV2.S at low or high dose, single or two shots; 5 received placebo; per-sample allocation not given. Sampling took place 63 days after the first vaccine or placebo injection. This adult donor, from Boston, was 18-55 years old.

The TCR was taken from a person aged 18-60 years who received the Ad26.COV2.S COVID-19 vaccine or a placebo. This specimen was peripheral blood, taken in a trial of Ad26.COV2.S vaccine versus placebo. The chain has TRBV5-4 and TRBJ2-5; 9 nucleotides align to TRBD1. The CDR3 loop reads CASSNTGGSETQYF. CDR3 DNA: TGTGCCAGCAGTAACACAGGGGGCAGCGAGACCCAGTACTTC.